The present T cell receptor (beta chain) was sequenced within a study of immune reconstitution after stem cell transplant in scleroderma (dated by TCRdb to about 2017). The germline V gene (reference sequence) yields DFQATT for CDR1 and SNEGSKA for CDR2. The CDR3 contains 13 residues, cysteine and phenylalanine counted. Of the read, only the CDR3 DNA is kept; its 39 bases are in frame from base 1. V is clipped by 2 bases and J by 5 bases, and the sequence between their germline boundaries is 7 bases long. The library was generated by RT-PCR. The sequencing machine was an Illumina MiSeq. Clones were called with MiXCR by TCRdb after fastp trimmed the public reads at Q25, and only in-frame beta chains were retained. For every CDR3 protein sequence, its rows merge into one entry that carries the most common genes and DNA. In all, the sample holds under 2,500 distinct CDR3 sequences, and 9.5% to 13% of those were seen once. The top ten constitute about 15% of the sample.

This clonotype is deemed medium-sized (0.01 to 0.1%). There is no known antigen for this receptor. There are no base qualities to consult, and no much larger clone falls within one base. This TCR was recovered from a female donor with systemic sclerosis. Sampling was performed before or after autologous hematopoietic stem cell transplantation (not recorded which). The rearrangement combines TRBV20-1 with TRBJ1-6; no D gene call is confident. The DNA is TGCAGTGCTAGATATGGCAATAATTCACCCCTCCACTTT. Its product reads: CSARYGNNSPLHF.